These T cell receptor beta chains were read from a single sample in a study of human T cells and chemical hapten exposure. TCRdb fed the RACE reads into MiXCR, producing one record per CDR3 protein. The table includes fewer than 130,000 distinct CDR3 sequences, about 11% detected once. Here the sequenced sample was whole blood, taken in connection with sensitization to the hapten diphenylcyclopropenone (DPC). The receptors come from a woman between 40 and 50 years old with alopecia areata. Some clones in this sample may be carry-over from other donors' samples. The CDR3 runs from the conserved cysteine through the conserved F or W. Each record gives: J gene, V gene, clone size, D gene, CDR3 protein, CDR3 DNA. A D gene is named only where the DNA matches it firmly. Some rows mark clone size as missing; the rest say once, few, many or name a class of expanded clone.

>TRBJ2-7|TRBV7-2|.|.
CASSFTDQTYEQYF
TGTGCCAGCAGCTTCACTGATCAAACATACGAGCAGTACTTC
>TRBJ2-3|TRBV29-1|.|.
CSVDGGTDTQYF
TGCAGCGTTGATGGGGGGACAGATACGCAGTATTTT
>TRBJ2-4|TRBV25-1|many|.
CASSETRDIQYF
TGTGCCAGCAGTGAGACGAGGGACATTCAGTACTTC
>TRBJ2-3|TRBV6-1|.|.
CASTRGGRDTQYF
TGTGCCAGCACCCGAGGGGGGAGAGATACGCAGTATTTT
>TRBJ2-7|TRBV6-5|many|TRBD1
CASSRETGAREYF
TGTGCCAGCAGTAGGGAAACAGGGGCCAGGGAGTACTTC
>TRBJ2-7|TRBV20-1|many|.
CSASRRGGLYEQYF
TGCAGTGCTAGTCGGCGGGGAGGATTGTACGAGCAGTACTTC
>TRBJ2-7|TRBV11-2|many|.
CASIMAASYEQYF
TGTGCCAGCATCATGGCGGCTTCCTACGAGCAGTACTTC
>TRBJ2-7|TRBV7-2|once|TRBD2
CASSLKSGGSDEQYF
TGTGCCAGCAGCTTAAAGTCGGGCGGGAGCGACGAGCAGTACTTC
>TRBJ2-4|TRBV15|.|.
CATSRDREIAKNIQYF
TGTGCCACCAGCAGAGATCGGGAGATAGCCAAAAACATTCAGTACTTC
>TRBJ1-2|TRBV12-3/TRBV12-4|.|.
CASSSGVRYGYTF
TGTGCCAGCAGTTCGGGGGTCCGGTATGGCTACACCTTC
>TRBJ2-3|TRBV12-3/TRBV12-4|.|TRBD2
CASSKGLAGVGLDTQYF
TGTGCCAGCAGCAAGGGACTAGCGGGAGTGGGACTTGATACGCAGTATTTT
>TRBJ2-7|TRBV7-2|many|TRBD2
CASSLGDSGSVSYEQYF
TGTGCCAGCAGCTTAGGGGATAGCGGGAGCGTCTCCTACGAGCAGTACTTC
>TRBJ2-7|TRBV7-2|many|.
CASSSGVTTYEQYF
TGTGCCAGCAGTTCAGGGGTAACCACCTACGAGCAGTACTTC
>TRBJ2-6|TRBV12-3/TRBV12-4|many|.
CASSLGTSGANVLTF
TGTGCCAGCAGTCTCGGGACGTCTGGGGCCAACGTCCTGACTTTC
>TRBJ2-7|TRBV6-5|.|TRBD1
CASSPGAGGTYEQYF
TGTGCCAGCAGTCCTGGGGCAGGGGGAACCTACGAGCAGTACTTC
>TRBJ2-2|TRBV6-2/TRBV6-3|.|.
CASSYHDPNTGELFF
TGTGCCAGCAGTTACCACGATCCGAACACCGGGGAGCTGTTTTTT
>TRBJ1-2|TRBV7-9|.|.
CASSLASTGNGYTF
TGTGCCAGCAGCTTAGCGTCAACAGGGAATGGCTACACCTTC
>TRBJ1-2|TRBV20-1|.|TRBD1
CSARGSQGLYGYTF
TGCAGTGCTAGAGGTTCACAGGGGCTCTATGGCTACACCTTC
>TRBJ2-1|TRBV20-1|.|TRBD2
CSALREGVFYEQFF
TGCAGTGCTTTGCGGGAGGGTGTTTTCTATGAGCAGTTCTTC
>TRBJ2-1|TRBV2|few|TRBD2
CASSVSLAGDEQFF
TGTGCCAGCAGTGTCAGTCTAGCGGGAGATGAGCAGTTCTTC
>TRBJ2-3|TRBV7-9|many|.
CASSTNDNTDTQYF
TGTGCCAGCAGCACCAACGACAACACAGATACGCAGTATTTT